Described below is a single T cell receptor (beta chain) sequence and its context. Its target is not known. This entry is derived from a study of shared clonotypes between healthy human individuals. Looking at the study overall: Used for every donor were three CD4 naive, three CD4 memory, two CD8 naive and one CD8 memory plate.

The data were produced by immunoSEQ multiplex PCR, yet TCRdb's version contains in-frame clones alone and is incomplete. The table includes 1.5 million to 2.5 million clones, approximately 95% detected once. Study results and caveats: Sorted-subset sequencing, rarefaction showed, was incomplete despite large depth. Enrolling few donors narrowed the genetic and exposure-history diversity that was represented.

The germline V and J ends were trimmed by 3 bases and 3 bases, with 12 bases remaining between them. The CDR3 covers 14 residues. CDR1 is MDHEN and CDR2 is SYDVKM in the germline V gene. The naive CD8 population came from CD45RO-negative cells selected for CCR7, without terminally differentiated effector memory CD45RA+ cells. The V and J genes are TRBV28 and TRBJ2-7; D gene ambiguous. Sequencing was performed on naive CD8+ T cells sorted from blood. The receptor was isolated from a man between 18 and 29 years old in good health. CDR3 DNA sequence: TGTGCCAGCAGTTTTGGGGAACAGCTCTACGAGCAGTACTTC. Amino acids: CASSFGEQLYEQYF.